This entry features one TCR beta chain sequence. The data are from a study of blood T cell repertoires in COVID-19. Profiling relied on immunoSEQ multiplex PCR, and the TCRdb table lists in-frame clones only, not all of them. The table lists about 220,000 clones, 82% of them singletons. V was clipped by 3 bases and J by 7 bases; unmatched bases: 2. Germline values: CDR1 SEHNR, CDR2 FQNEAQ (reference sequence). This CDR3 is 14 amino acids long. Sequencing was carried out using peripheral blood. The chain uses TRBV7-9 and TRBJ2-2, with 10 bases identical to TRBD1. This receptor was obtained from a woman of 80 years or more with COVID-19, enrolled during active disease. CDR3 DNA sequence: TGTGCCAGCAGCTTTGGGACAGGGGTCGGGGAGCTGTTTTTT. This sequence encodes CASSFGTGVGELFF.